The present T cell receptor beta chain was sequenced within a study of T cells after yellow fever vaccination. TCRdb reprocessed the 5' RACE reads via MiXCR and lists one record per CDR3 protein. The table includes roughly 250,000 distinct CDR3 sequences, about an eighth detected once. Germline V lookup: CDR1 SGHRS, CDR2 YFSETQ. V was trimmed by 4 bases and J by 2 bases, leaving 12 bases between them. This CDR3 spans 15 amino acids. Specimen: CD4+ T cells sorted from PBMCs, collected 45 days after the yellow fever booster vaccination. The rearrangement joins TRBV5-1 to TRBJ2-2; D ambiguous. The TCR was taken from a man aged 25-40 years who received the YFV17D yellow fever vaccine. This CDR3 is CASSLQKANTGELFF. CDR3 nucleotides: TGCGCCAGCAGCCTACAAAAAGCCAACACCGGGGAGCTGTTTTTT.